Shown below are 15 T cell receptor beta chains from a single sample sequenced in a study of long-term antiretroviral therapy in people with HIV. Sequencing relied on immunoSEQ assay v3.0, run at survey level. Clones were sequenced by immunoSEQ multiplex PCR, and TCRdb holds only the in-frame ones, with some missing. The data contain 26,000 or so clones, about four fifths of them seen just once; the ten biggest clones take up 5.1%. The sample in question was unsorted PBMCs, obtained 3 years after starting antiretroviral therapy. The receptors were gathered from a young man with HIV.

This clone was detected only a few times. V is TRBV9 and J is TRBJ1-2; TRBD1 matches 9 bases. This CDR3 region has 15 residues. V lost 3 bases, J lost 6 bases, and 9 bases stayed unmatched. CDR1 is SGDLS, CDR2 YYNGEE, per germline. In DNA form, the CDR3 reads TGTGCCAGCAGCGAGGGGACAGGGTGGGCTAATGGCTACACCTTC. Protein sequence: CASSEGTGWANGYTF. Using reference TRBV9 and TRBJ1-2 for the parts outside the CDR3, the full variable domain is DSGVTQTPKHLITATGQRVTLRCSPRSGDLSVYWYQQSLDQGLQFLIQYYNGEERAKGNILERFSAQQFPDLHSELNLSSLELGDSALYFCASSEGTGWANGYTFGSGTRLTVV.

The rearrangement uses TRBV11-1 and TRBJ2-2; a weak D match, TRBD1 (6 bases). Per germline, CDR1 SGHAT and CDR2 FQDESV (reference sequence). This CDR3 contains 18 residues. The ends were cut back, 1 base at V and 5 bases at J, with 20 bases in the middle. The CDR3 DNA reads TGTGCCAGCAGCTTAGGACGGATTACAGGGTTCGGTACCGGGGAGCTGTTTTTT. This sequence encodes CASSLGRITGFGTGELFF.

The genes are TRBV4-2 and TRBJ2-3; 15 nucleotides match TRBD2. The trim removed 1 base at V and 0 bases at J, leaving 2 bases unmatched. There are 18 residues in the CDR3. Germline CDR1 is LGHNA and CDR2 is YNFKEQ. The CDR3 here is CASSQGGTSGGSTDTQYF. The CDR3 DNA follows: TGTGCCAGCAGCCAAGGCGGGACTAGCGGGGGGAGCACAGATACGCAGTATTTT.

CDR3 sequence (DNA): TGTGCCAGCAGCTTAAGCACCCAAGAGACCCAGTACTTC. Amino acids: CASSLSTQETQYF. V is TRBV7-3 and J is TRBJ2-5; D remains unclear. V was trimmed by 1 base and J by 1 base, leaving 4 bases between them. Germline-derived CDR1 and CDR2 are SGHTA and FQGTGA. The CDR3 sequence is 13 residues long.

The rearrangement joins TRBV7-9 to TRBJ2-2; D not resolved. The germline CDR1 and CDR2 sequences are SEHNR and FQNEAQ (reference sequence). Trimming removed 8 bases from V and 1 base from J, with 14 bases in between. CDR3 size: 15 residues. CDR3 sequence reads: CASGPGPGNTGELFF. CDR3 sequence (DNA): TGTGCCAGCGGCCCGGGTCCAGGGAACACCGGGGAGCTGTTTTTT.

CDR3 amino acids: CASSLEGYSYTF. DNA for the CDR3: TGTGCCAGCAGCTTGGAGGGTTATAGCTACACCTTC. V usage is TRBV5-4 and J usage is TRBJ1-2; no reliable D call. V lost 0 bases, J lost 9 bases, and 9 bases lay in between. Germline values: CDR1 SGHNT, CDR2 YYREEE (reference sequence). This CDR3 is built from 12 residues.

This chain connects TRBV2 to TRBJ2-7, with TRBD1 identical over 8 bases. The CDR3 runs to 14 residues. Germline V gene sequence: CDR1 SNHLY, CDR2 FYNNEI. Unmatched junction bases numbered 8, after V lost 8 bases and J lost 2 bases. The CDR3 nucleotides read TGTGCCAGCCTCAGGGGGCTAGGAACCTACGAGCAGTACTTC. It yields the protein CASLRGLGTYEQYF.

V is TRBV18 and J is TRBJ2-7; 7 bases match TRBD1. The CDR3 loop spans 13 amino acids. Germline CDR1 and CDR2: KGHSH and LQKENI. V dropped 4 bases and J dropped 7; count of bases not matched to a gene: 7. The CDR3 here is CASSRNRGYEQYV. DNA for the CDR3: TGTGCCAGCTCACGAAACAGGGGTTATGAGCAGTACGTC.

This chain joins TRBV6-1 and TRBJ2-5, with D uncertain. This CDR3 is 12 amino acids long. Per the germline V gene, CDR1 is MNHNS and CDR2 is SASEGT. V shed 5 bases and J shed 5 bases, with 9 bases lying between them. CDR3 nucleotide sequence: TGTGCCAGCAGTTTTGCGTCGGAGACCCAGTACTTC. Translated: CASSFASETQYF.

V and J are TRBV5-1 and TRBJ2-1; TRBD2 matches at 12 bases. The CDR3 is 15 residues long. The trim removed 3 bases at V and 8 bases at J, leaving 6 bases unmatched. Germline V lookup: CDR1 SGHRS, CDR2 YFSETQ. This CDR3 is CASSWTSGAVDEQFF. CDR3 sequence (DNA): TGCGCCAGCAGCTGGACTAGCGGGGCAGTAGATGAGCAGTTCTTC.

The rearrangement joins TRBV11-1 to TRBJ2-3; 7 nucleotides agree with TRBD1. The germline CDR1 and CDR2 sequences are SGHAT and FQDESV (reference sequence). The ends lost 4 bases at V and 3 bases at J; junction bases unmatched: 10. CDR3 size: 16 residues. The CDR3 is CASSSPKQGLTDTQYF. The CDR3, as DNA: TGTGCCAGCAGCTCCCCTAAACAGGGGCTAACAGATACGCAGTATTTT.

The V and J genes are TRBV7-9 and TRBJ1-2, with D possibly being TRBD1 (6 bases). Germline CDR1 and CDR2: SEHNR and FQNEAQ (reference sequence). With 1 base removed from V and 3 bases from J, the gap between germline ends came to 12 bases. The CDR3 totals 15 residues. CDR3 DNA sequence: TGTGCCAGCAGCTTAGATGGGGCAGGGGACTATGGCTACACCTTC. Translating it yields CASSLDGAGDYGYTF.

V and J are TRBV18 and TRBJ2-5; D perhaps matches TRBD1 (6 bases). From germline, CDR1 is KGHSH and CDR2 LQKENI. This CDR3 is built from 18 residues. V lost 2 bases, J lost 4 bases, and 23 bases lay in between. The CDR3 is CASSPWDIEHGFGETQYF. The DNA of the CDR3 is TGTGCCAGCTCACCATGGGACATTGAGCACGGCTTTGGAGAGACCCAGTACTTC.

CDR3 sequence reads: CASIRVVASYNEQFF. CDR3 sequence (DNA): TGTGCCAGCATCAGAGTTGTTGCCTCCTACAATGAGCAGTTCTTC. The V and J genes are TRBV5-5 and TRBJ2-1; D gene unclear. The CDR3 runs to 15 residues. Germline CDR1 is SGHKS and CDR2 is YYEKEE (reference sequence). V was shortened by 6 bases and J by 0 bases, with 13 bases between the two germline ends.

This sequence joins TRBV6-5 and TRBJ1-2, with 7 bases fitting TRBD1. Germline trimming cut 4 bases from V and 4 bases from J; bases unmatched to any gene: 3. This CDR3 contains 13 residues. Germline V gene sequence: CDR1 MNHEY, CDR2 SVGAGI. CDR3 sequence: CASSSGQLYGYTF. The CDR3 DNA follows: TGTGCCAGCAGTTCGGGACAGCTCTATGGCTACACCTTC.